This entry features one TCR beta chain sequence. Categorization into cohorts depended on clinical history that participants reported. Among Cohort 3 donors, those recovered had two negative PCRs, clearance, or symptom resolution. The CDR3 extends over 14 amino acids. In germline, CDR1 is MDHEN, CDR2 SYDVKM. The V end lost 6 bases, the J end lost 5 bases, and 14 bases lay between the germline ends. This entry belongs to a study of blood T cell repertoires in COVID-19. Study-wide background: T cells, B-cell-depleted T cells, or PBMCs supplied cDNA or gDNA.

How the authors handled the data: Scientists estimated how many nucleated cells there were by amplifying reference gene primers. The repertoire was sequenced with immunoSEQ multiplex PCR; TCRdb's copy has only in-frame clones and lacks some. That table furnishes V, J and clone size, whereas the DNA furnished D and trimming. This sample carries under 350,000 clones, about 88% of them seen once, and the ten largest clones take roughly 2.5%. This clonotype originated in a man in his sixties who had recovered from COVID-19. The sequencing sample was made of PBMCs or T cells enriched from blood (not recorded which). The chain recombines TRBV28 with TRBJ1-5; D perhaps matches TRBD1 (6 bases). CDR3 amino acids: CASSLTAGDQPQHF. The CDR3 bases are TGTGCCAGCAGCCTGACCGCAGGGGATCAGCCCCAGCATTTT.